This T cell receptor (beta chain) was sequenced for a study of T-cell reconstitution after alpha-beta-depleted transplantation in children. Findings of the study overall: Reported findings indicate that, about two months after transplant, alpha-beta T cells came from several hundred expanded clones, which were derived from non-depleted graft cells. The authors attributed T-cell counts and diversity one year after transplant mostly to newly produced T cells. Recipient T cells and thymic progenitors that survived gave rise to the high TCRbeta diversity observed at day 60 in some patients.

As it was prepared, the TCRbeta library received unique molecular identifiers. TCRdb re-derived calls from the PCR reads in MiXCR, one entry per CDR3 protein. Altogether 600,000 to 800,000 distinct CDR3 sequences are present, over 10% being singletons, with the ten largest covering 0.65% to 0.9%. Trimming removed 1 base at V and 3 bases at J, with 13 bases between. The CDR3 consists of 15 residues. In germline, CDR1 is SGHRS, CDR2 YFSETQ. This clonotype was counted only a few times. Its antigen is not identified. This specimen was PBMCs, taken before TCRalphabeta/CD19-depleted stem cell transplant. This TCR was sampled from a girl aged 2-10 years with congenital amegakaryocytic thrombocytopenia, due to receive a stem cell transplant. The chain employs TRBV5-1 and TRBJ2-5; D is uncertain. In nucleotides, the CDR3 is TGCGCCAGCAGCTTGAGGGTGGTGGCCAAAGAGACCCAGTACTTC. Protein: CASSLRVVAKETQYF. Complete variable domain (other parts from reference TRBV5-1 and TRBJ2-5): KAGVTQTPRYLIKTRGQQVTLSCSPISGHRSVSWYQQTPGQGLQFLFEYFSETQRNKGNFPGRFSGRQFSNSRSEMNVSTLELGDSALYLCASSLRVVAKETQYFGPGTRLLVL.